This TCR beta chain was documented in a study of blood T cell repertoires in COVID-19. Whole-study context: There were acute and convalescent COVID-19 samples, and they came from the United States, Italy and Spain. T cells, B-cell-depleted T cells, or PBMCs provided the cDNA or gDNA that served as material.

The CDR3 runs 14 residues. Germline CDR1 reads SEHNR; CDR2 reads FQNEAQ (reference sequence). V was pared by 7 bases and J by 1 base, with 10 bases between. Authors' processing steps: Scientists estimated how many nucleated cells there were by amplifying reference gene primers. TCRdb's table, derived via immunoSEQ multiplex PCR, lists solely in-frame clones and lacks some. V and J calls and clone size come straight from that table; D and trimming were deduced from the DNA. The sample lists over 85,000 clones; about 87% were seen once. The chain has TRBV7-9 and TRBJ1-4; D gene unclear. The receptor was isolated from a man aged 35-49 years with acute or convalescent COVID-19. Sequenced material: peripheral blood. In DNA form, the CDR3 reads TGTGCCAGCACCCCACTGAAAACTAATGAAAAACTGTTTTTT. Translating gives CASTPLKTNEKLFF.